This TCR beta chain was documented in a study of shared clonotypes between healthy human individuals. Splitting the CD4+ cells yielded a CD45RA+ naive subset and a CD45RA-negative memory subset. Study findings and constraints: The study generally estimated greater richness for naive than memory subsets.

The protocol was immunoSEQ multiplex PCR, while the TCRdb copy is restricted to in-frame clones and leaves out a portion. The sample consists of 2 million to 3 million clones, more than 90% of them appearing once. Of note for this clone: Its antigen is not known.

With 2 bases clipped from V and 5 bases from J, the junction kept 13 bases outside the gene matches. The CDR3 sequence is 17 residues long. Germline V gene sequence: CDR1 SGHRS, CDR2 YFSETQ. This clonotype originated in a man in his late teens or twenties in good health. The chain is built from TRBV5-1 and TRBJ2-5; 9 bases match TRBD1. The sample comprised naive CD4+ T cells sorted from blood. Sample subset: CD45RA+ positively selected. As DNA, the CDR3 is TGCGCCAGCAGCTTTCGAGCGACAGGGGGTTGGTGGGAGACCCAGTACTTC. As protein: CASSFRATGGWWETQYF.